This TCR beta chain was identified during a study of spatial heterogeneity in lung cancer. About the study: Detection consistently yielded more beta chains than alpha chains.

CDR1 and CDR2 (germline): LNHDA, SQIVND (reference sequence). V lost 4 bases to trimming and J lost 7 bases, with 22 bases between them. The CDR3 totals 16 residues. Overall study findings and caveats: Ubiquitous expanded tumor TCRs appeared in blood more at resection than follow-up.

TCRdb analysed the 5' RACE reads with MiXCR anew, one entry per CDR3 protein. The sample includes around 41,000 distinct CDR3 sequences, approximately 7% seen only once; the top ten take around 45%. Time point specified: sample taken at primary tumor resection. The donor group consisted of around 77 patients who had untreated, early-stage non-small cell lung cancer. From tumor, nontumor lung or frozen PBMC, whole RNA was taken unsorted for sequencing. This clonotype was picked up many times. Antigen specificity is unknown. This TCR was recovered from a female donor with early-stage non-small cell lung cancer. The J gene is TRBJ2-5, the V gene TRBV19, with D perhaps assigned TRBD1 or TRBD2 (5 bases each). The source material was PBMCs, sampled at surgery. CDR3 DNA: TGTGCCAGTAGTAGCATAACCGGGGCGCGCACCAGGACCCAGTACTTC. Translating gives CASSSITGARTRTQYF.